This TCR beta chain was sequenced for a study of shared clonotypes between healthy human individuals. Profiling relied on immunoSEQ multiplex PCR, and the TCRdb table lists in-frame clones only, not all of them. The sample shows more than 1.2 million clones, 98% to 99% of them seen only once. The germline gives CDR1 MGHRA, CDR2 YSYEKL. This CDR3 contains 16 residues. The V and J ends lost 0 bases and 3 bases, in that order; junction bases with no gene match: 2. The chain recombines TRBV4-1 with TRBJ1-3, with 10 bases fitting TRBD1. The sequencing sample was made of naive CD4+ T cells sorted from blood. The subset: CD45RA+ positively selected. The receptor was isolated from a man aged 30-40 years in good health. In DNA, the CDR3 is TGCGCCAGCAGCCAAGAGGGGACAGGGGTTGGAAACACCATATATTTT. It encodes CASSQEGTGVGNTIYF.